What follows are 22 T cell receptor beta chains derived from one specimen sequenced in a study of regulatory T cells. Their antigens remain unidentified. Study-wide results and limits: In CD3G-deficient patients, conventional CD4+ T cells were enriched for hydrophobic CDR3 residues at positions 6 and 7.

Primers: 52 TRBV forward and 13 TRBJ reverse. The repertoire was sequenced with immunoSEQ multiplex PCR; TCRdb's copy has only in-frame clones and lacks some. The sample lists approximately 37,000 clones; 75% to 90% were seen once. Sample: conventional CD4+ T cells sorted from blood. The source is a person between 18 and 30 years old with CD3G deficiency.

Of note for this clone: The sample holds other DNA sequences that translate to the same CDR3. The chain carries TRBV19 and TRBJ1-1; possible D gene TRBD1, 5 bases. This CDR3 spans 14 amino acids. CDR1 LNHDA and CDR2 SQIVND come from the germline V gene (reference sequence). Trimming cost V 5 bases and J 0 bases, with 10 bases left between them. The CDR3 spells CASSPRGLNTEAFF. Here the CDR3 DNA reads TGTGCCAGTAGTCCTCGGGGACTGAACACTGAAGCTTTCTTT.

The chain is built from TRBV10-3 and TRBJ1-2; D is unclear. Germline CDR1 is ENHRY and CDR2 is SYGVKD. V was shortened by 7 bases and J by 2 bases, with 14 bases between the two germline ends. The CDR3 covers 14 residues. CDR3 bases: TGTGCCATCATCGGGAGTTCAATCAACTATGGCTACACCTTC. Protein: CAIIGSSINYGYTF.

This sequence joins TRBV9 and TRBJ1-1; D is unclear. Trimming left V 4 bases short and J 4 bases short, with 11 bases between. Per the germline V gene, CDR1 is SGDLS and CDR2 is YYNGEE. This CDR3 comprises 13 residues. As DNA, the CDR3 is TGTGCCAGCAGCCGAGATGCGGGCACTGAAGCTTTCTTT. This codes for CASSRDAGTEAFF.

The chain uses TRBV6-1 and TRBJ2-7, with D possibly being TRBD2 (5 bases). Per germline, CDR1 MNHNS and CDR2 SASEGT. This CDR3 has 11 residues. V was cut by 8 bases and J by 4 bases, with 9 bases left in between. The CDR3 sequence: CASGRGYEQYF. The CDR3 DNA follows: TGTGCCAGCGGACGAGGGTACGAGCAGTACTTC.

This chain connects TRBV28 to TRBJ2-7; TRBD1 agrees at 9 bases. CDR1 MDHEN and CDR2 SYDVKM come from the germline V gene. J gave up 4 bases and V 8 bases, and 9 bases lay outside the gene matches. This CDR3 region has 14 residues. CDR3 coding DNA: TGTGCCAGCGCGCCGGGACAGGGAGTATACGAGCAGTACTTC. This encodes CASAPGQGVYEQYF.

This rearrangement joins TRBV6-1 to TRBJ1-1, with 8 bases lining up with TRBD1. Germline V gene sequence: CDR1 MNHNS, CDR2 SASEGT. The CDR3 has 15 residues. The J segment lost 2 bases and the V segment lost 4 bases, leaving 6 bases of the junction unmatched. The CDR3 region has the DNA TGTGCCAGCAGTGGGAGGGACAGGACAAACACTGAAGCTTTCTTT. Amino acid sequence: CASSGRDRTNTEAFF.

This clone was seen a handful of times. The CDR3 sequence is CASSRRVGAPEANVLTF. The CDR3 coding sequence is TGTGCCAGCAGCCGCCGGGTAGGGGCCCCTGAGGCCAACGTCCTGACTTTC. The chain joins TRBV28 to TRBJ2-6; D perhaps matches TRBD1 (5 bases). This CDR3 has 17 amino acids. CDR1 and CDR2 (germline): MDHEN, SYDVKM. Trimming left V 6 bases short and J 6 bases short, with 21 bases between. Looking up the rest from reference TRBV28 and TRBJ2-6 gives the full variable domain: DVKVTQSSRYLVKRTGEKVFLECVQDMDHENMFWYRQDPGLGLRLIYFSYDVKMKEKGDIPEGYSVSREKKERFSLILESASTNQTSMYLCASSRRVGAPEANVLTFGAGSRLTVL.

The V call is TRBV18, the J call TRBJ2-6; D perhaps matches TRBD1 (6 bases). The germline gives CDR1 KGHSH, CDR2 LQKENI. The CDR3 spans 16 residues. Trimming shortened V by 4 bases and J by 1 base, and 11 bases separated the two germline ends. The CDR3 is CASSQAGVSGANVLTF. The CDR3 DNA is TGTGCCAGCTCACAAGCAGGGGTGTCTGGGGCCAACGTCCTGACTTTC.

This clone was seen once. The J gene is TRBJ2-1, the V gene TRBV19; 10 bases line up with TRBD1. V lost 2 bases, J lost 7 bases, and 5 bases stayed unmatched. CDR3 length: 15 amino acids. CDR1 and CDR2 (germline): LNHDA, SQIVND (reference sequence). The CDR3 nucleotides are TGTGCCAGTAGTATATCCCGGACAGGGGGAAATGAGCAGTTCTTC. Translated: CASSISRTGGNEQFF.

The rearrangement joins TRBV11-2 to TRBJ2-3; D call uncertain. Germline CDR1 and CDR2: SGHAT and FQNNGV. The CDR3 runs to 14 residues. Trimming removed 3 bases at V and 1 base at J, with 8 bases between. The DNA of the CDR3 is TGTGCCAGCAGCTTGTACCGGGGCACAGATACGCAGTATTTT. Translating it yields CASSLYRGTDTQYF. The whole variable domain, remainder taken from reference TRBV11-2 and TRBJ2-3, is EAGVAQSPRYKIIEKRQSVAFWCNPISGHATLYWYQQILGQGPKLLIQFQNNGVVDDSQLPKDRFSAERLKGVDSTLKIQPAKLEDSAVYLCASSLYRGTDTQYFGPGTRLTVL.

In this sample, this clone turned up a few times. The rearrangement joins TRBV4-3 to TRBJ1-5, with a weak D call TRBD1 (5 bases). The CDR3 has 22 amino acids. CDR1 LGHNA and CDR2 YSLEER come from the germline V gene. With 2 bases removed from V and 3 bases from J, the gap between germline ends came to 32 bases. This CDR3 reads CASSQLDSQPRTDGPTNQPQHF. DNA of the CDR3: TGCGCCAGCAGCCAACTCGACAGTCAACCCCGAACAGACGGCCCAACCAATCAGCCCCAGCATTTT.

CDR3 coding DNA: TGCGCCAGCAGCTTGGGGGACAGCCTTCCCACTGAAGCTTTCTTT. Protein: CASSLGDSLPTEAFF. The gene calls are TRBV5-1 and TRBJ1-1; 7 bases are a match to TRBD1. This CDR3 is built from 15 residues. The germline V gene encodes CDR1 SGHRS and CDR2 YFSETQ. V was pared by 0 bases and J by 4 bases, with 6 bases of the junction left unmatched. The whole variable domain, filled in from reference TRBV5-1 and TRBJ1-1, reads KAGVTQTPRYLIKTRGQQVTLSCSPISGHRSVSWYQQTPGQGLQFLFEYFSETQRNKGNFPGRFSGRQFSNSRSEMNVSTLELGDSALYLCASSLGDSLPTEAFFGQGTRLTVV.

The chain is built from TRBV11-2 and TRBJ2-7; D possibly corresponds to TRBD2 (5 bases). The germline V gene has CDR1 SGHAT and CDR2 FQNNGV. Between the trimmed V and J ends, which lost 0 bases and 6 bases, there was a span of 6 bases. There are 12 residues in the CDR3. The CDR3 region has the DNA TGTGCCAGCAGCTTAGAACGGGGCGAGCAGTACTTC. Protein product: CASSLERGEQYF.

The chain has TRBV6-1 and TRBJ1-2; TRBD1 matches at 11 bases. Germline CDR1 is MNHNS and CDR2 is SASEGT. V was clipped by 8 bases and J by 8 bases; unmatched bases: 7. The CDR3 totals 13 residues. The CDR3 reads CASGGQGARGYTF. The CDR3 region has the DNA TGTGCCAGCGGTGGACAGGGGGCTAGGGGCTACACCTTC.

The CDR3 sequence: CASSSGQSHEKLFF. CDR3 in DNA: TGTGCCAGCAGTTCCGGACAGAGCCATGAAAAACTGTTTTTT. The chain recombines TRBV28 with TRBJ1-4; D might be TRBD1 (6 bases). Germline CDR1 is MDHEN and CDR2 is SYDVKM. CDR3 length: 14 residues. V lost 4 bases and J lost 6, with 12 bases in between.

This sequence joins TRBV28 and TRBJ2-2, with 10 bases identical to TRBD2. There are 16 residues in the CDR3. Losses at the gene ends were 4 bases for V and 4 bases for J; bases not matched to a gene: 6. Per the germline V gene, CDR1 is MDHEN and CDR2 is SYDVKM. In nucleotides, the CDR3 is TGTGCCAGCAGTTCCCCGACTAGCGGGCGCACCGGGGAGCTGTTTTTT. Residues: CASSSPTSGRTGELFF.

The V gene is TRBV19, the J gene TRBJ2-2, with 13 positions matching TRBD2. Germline CDR1 and CDR2: LNHDA and SQIVND (reference sequence). CDR3 size: 19 residues. V shed 4 bases, J shed 6 bases, and the junction held 14 bases outside the gene matches. DNA for the CDR3: TGTGCCAGTAGTACGCGTGGCCCTGGACTAGCGGGGGCCGCCGGGGAGCTGTTTTTT. This translates into CASSTRGPGLAGAAGELFF.

The chain employs TRBV30 and TRBJ2-3; no firm D call. Trimming pared 2 bases from V and 2 bases from J, leaving 11 bases between. The CDR3 runs to 14 residues. Germline V lookup: CDR1 GTSNPN, CDR2 SVGIG (reference sequence). The CDR3 nucleotides are TGTGCCTGGAGTACCTCGACAATCACAGATACGCAGTATTTT. This codes for CAWSTSTITDTQYF.

The chain links TRBV28 to TRBJ2-7; 7 positions match TRBD1. This CDR3 comprises 13 residues. V was clipped by 3 bases and J by 4 bases; unmatched bases: 3. CDR1 MDHEN and CDR2 SYDVKM come from the germline V gene. The CDR3 region has the DNA TGTGCCAGCAGTTTGACAGGGCTATACGAGCAGTACTTC. Translation gives CASSLTGLYEQYF.

V is TRBV6-1 and J is TRBJ2-7; D remains ambiguous. CDR1 is MNHNS, CDR2 SASEGT, per germline. The germline V and J ends were trimmed by 1 base and 3 bases, with 7 bases remaining between them. The CDR3 runs to 13 residues. Written as DNA, the CDR3 is TGTGCCAGCAGTGAAGGTCAGATCTACGAGCAGTACTTC. Residues: CASSEGQIYEQYF.

Here the CDR3 reads CATQGEWNQPQHF. DNA of the CDR3: TGTGCCACCCAGGGGGAGTGGAATCAGCCCCAGCATTTT. The chain carries TRBV10-3 and TRBJ1-5; 7 bases line up with TRBD1. This CDR3 is 13 amino acids long. The V gene's germline CDR1 is ENHRY and CDR2 SYGVKD. After removal of 10 bases from V and 4 bases from J, the junction contained 7 bases not matched to a gene.

This chain joins TRBV19 and TRBJ1-2; D unclear. This CDR3 spans 13 amino acids. Germline CDR1 is LNHDA and CDR2 is SQIVND (reference sequence). V was trimmed by 8 bases and J by 4 bases, leaving 14 bases between them. CDR3 in DNA: TGTGCCAGTTCCCTTCTTCGTGGCTATGGCTACACCTTC. Amino acids: CASSLLRGYGYTF.